This passage covers 8 T cell receptor beta chains from one sample sequenced in a study of control samples from healthy donors and cancer patients. The assay was immunoSEQ multiplex PCR, and TCRdb's table has in-frame clones only and misses some. The sample gives 130,000 to 150,000 clones, about 91% of which show up once; about 3.2% is in the top ten. Sequenced material: blood. The receptors stem from a man aged 25 to 45 in good health.

This clone was counted many times. V is TRBV19 and J is TRBJ2-1; possibly TRBD2 for D (7 bases). Germline values: CDR1 LNHDA, CDR2 SQIVND (reference sequence). The CDR3 length is 14 residues. With 1 base removed from V and 9 bases from J, the gap between germline ends came to 13 bases. The CDR3 sequence: CASSIAAGAGEQFF. CDR3 DNA sequence: TGTGCCAGTAGTATAGCGGCGGGGGCGGGTGAGCAGTTCTTC.

This clone was counted between two and nine times. CDR3 amino acids: CASSQDRDRKWKGYEQYF. Here the CDR3 DNA reads TGTGCCAGCTCACAGGACCGGGACCGAAAGTGGAAGGGCTACGAGCAGTACTTC. The gene calls are TRBV18 and TRBJ2-7; the D call may be TRBD1 or TRBD2 (5 bases each). V was clipped by 4 bases and J by 3 bases, with 25 bases between them. The CDR3 has 18 residues. Germline CDR1 and CDR2: KGHSH and LQKENI.

The chain carries TRBV4-1 and TRBJ1-2; D remains ambiguous. CDR1 is MGHRA, CDR2 YSYEKL, per germline. V was pared by 0 bases and J by 4 bases, with 3 bases between. This CDR3 is 12 amino acids long. The CDR3 protein is CASSQEVYGYTF. The DNA for the CDR3 is TGCGCCAGCAGCCAAGAGGTCTATGGCTACACCTTC.

V gene TRBV28 combines with J gene TRBJ1-2; maybe TRBD1 (6 bases). The V gene lost 7 bases and the J gene lost 5 bases, with 11 bases spanning the gap. CDR1 and CDR2 from the germline V gene are MDHEN and SYDVKM. This CDR3 spans 12 amino acids. CDR3 nucleotide sequence: TGTGCCAGCAAACAGGGAGTTTATGGCTACACCTTC. As protein: CASKQGVYGYTF.

The gene calls are TRBV7-9 and TRBJ2-6; no clear D gene. Trimming pared 2 bases from V and 2 bases from J, leaving 7 bases between. Looked up from germline, CDR1 is SEHNR and CDR2 is FQNEAQ (reference sequence). The CDR3 contains 15 residues. The CDR3 reads CASSLSAAGANVLTF. The CDR3 nucleotides read TGTGCCAGCAGCTTAAGCGCGGCTGGGGCCAACGTCCTGACTTTC.

The chain combines TRBV18 with TRBJ2-2, with 7 nucleotides matching TRBD1. V was clipped by 8 bases and J by 5 bases; unmatched bases: 8. Germline V CDR1 and CDR2: KGHSH, LQKENI. The CDR3 has 14 residues. Written as DNA, the CDR3 is TGTGCCAGCACAACGACAGGGAGAACCGGGGAGCTGTTTTTT. It yields the protein CASTTTGRTGELFF.

The chain has TRBV10-3 and TRBJ1-5; TRBD1 is a possible D gene (6 bases). CDR3 length equals 18 residues. CDR1 is ENHRY and CDR2 is SYGVKD in the germline V gene. V lost 6 bases, J lost 1 base, and 22 bases lay in between. In DNA form, the CDR3 reads TGTGCCATCAGACCCTCTGCCGGGGGCTGGGTAAGCAATCAGCCCCAGCATTTT. It yields the protein CAIRPSAGGWVSNQPQHF.

The V and J genes are TRBV5-1 and TRBJ1-2; 8 bases align to TRBD1. The V and J ends lost 3 bases and 5 bases, in that order; junction bases with no gene match: 12. The CDR3 has 16 amino acids. Germline CDR1 is SGHRS and CDR2 is YFSETQ. CDR3 region: CASSSTTQGARYGYTF. The CDR3 nucleotides are TGCGCCAGCAGCTCTACTACTCAGGGGGCGAGGTATGGCTACACCTTC. Filled out from reference TRBV5-1 and TRBJ1-2, the complete variable domain reads KAGVTQTPRYLIKTRGQQVTLSCSPISGHRSVSWYQQTPGQGLQFLFEYFSETQRNKGNFPGRFSGRQFSNSRSEMNVSTLELGDSALYLCASSSTTQGARYGYTFGSGTRLTVV.